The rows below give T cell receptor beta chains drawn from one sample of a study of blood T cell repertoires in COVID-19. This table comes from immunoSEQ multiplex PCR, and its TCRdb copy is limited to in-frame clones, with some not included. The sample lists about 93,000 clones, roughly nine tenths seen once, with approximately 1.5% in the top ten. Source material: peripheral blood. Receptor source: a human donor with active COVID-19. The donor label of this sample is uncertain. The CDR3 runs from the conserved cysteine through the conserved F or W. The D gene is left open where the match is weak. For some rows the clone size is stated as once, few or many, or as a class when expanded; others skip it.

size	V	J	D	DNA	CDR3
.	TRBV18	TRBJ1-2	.	TGTGCCAGCTCACCGTTTAGGTCAGGCGAGAACTATGGCTACACCTTC	CASSPFRSGENYGYTF
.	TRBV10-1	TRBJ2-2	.	TGCGCCAGTGCGGCAGCTGTTACCGGGGAGCTGTTTTTT	CASAAAVTGELFF
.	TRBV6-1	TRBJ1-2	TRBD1	TGTGCAGGACAGGGTAGACGAAATGTTGGCTACACCTTC	CAGQGRRNVGYTF
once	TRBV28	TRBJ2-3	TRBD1	TGTGCCAGCAGCAACCTAGGACAGGGGGCGCGGAGAGATACGCAGTATTTT	CASSNLGQGARRDTQYF
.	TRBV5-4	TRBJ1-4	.	TGTGCCAGCAGCCTCCGTGTCGGCAGGGGTGAAAAACTGTTTTTT	CASSLRVGRGEKLFF
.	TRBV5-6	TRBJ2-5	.	TGTGCCAGCAGCTGGACAGAGAGAGAGACCCAGTACTTC	CASSWTERETQYF
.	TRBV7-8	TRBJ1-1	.	TGTGCCAGCAGCCCGCGGACAGACGGTGAAGCTTTCTTT	CASSPRTDGEAFF
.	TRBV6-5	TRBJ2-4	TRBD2	TGTGCCAGCAGCCGACATCCGGGACTAGCGACTCAGTACTTC	CASSRHPGLATQYF
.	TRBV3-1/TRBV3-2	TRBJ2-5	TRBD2	TGTGCCAGCAGCCAAGATCTGACTAGCGGGGGAAAAGAGACCCAGTACTTC	CASSQDLTSGGKETQYF
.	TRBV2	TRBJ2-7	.	TGTGCCAGCAGCCCGACAGTTACCTACGAGCAGTACTTC	CASSPTVTYEQYF
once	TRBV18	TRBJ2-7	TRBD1	TGTGCCAGCTCACCAGACAGGGTCGGCGAGCAGTACTTC	CASSPDRVGEQYF
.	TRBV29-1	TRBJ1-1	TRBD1	TGCAGCGGACAGGGGAACACTGAAGCTTTCTTT	CSGQGNTEAFF
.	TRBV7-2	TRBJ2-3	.	TGTGCCAGCAGCGGGGGGGCGATACGGTATACGCAGTATTTT	CASSGGAIRYTQYF
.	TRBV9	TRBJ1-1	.	TGTGCCAGCAGTCTTAGCGACCAGAACACTGAAGCTTTCTTT	CASSLSDQNTEAFF
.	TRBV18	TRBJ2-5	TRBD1	TGTGCCAGCTCAAAGGGACAGGACCAAGAGACCCAGTACTTC	CASSKGQDQETQYF